The 8 T cell receptor beta chains below were found in one sample sequenced in a study of blood T cells in healthy people across ages. Combining a sample-barcoded 5' primer with a J-beta primer mix, a second PCR ran for about 7 to 11 cycles. TCRdb recomputed calls from the 5' RACE reads with MiXCR, one row per CDR3 protein. This table holds 1.5 million to 2 million distinct CDR3 sequences, 28% found once. The material sequenced was blood. The receptors here all came from a woman in her 30s in good health.

The chain carries TRBV20-1 and TRBJ1-2, with TRBD1 identical over 9 bases. Germline V gives CDR1 DFQATT, CDR2 SNEGSKA (reference sequence). CDR3 length equals 13 residues. CDR3 loop: CRGGQGSNYGYTF. The CDR3 DNA follows: TGCAGGGGGGGACAGGGCTCTAACTATGGCTACACCTTC.

V and J are TRBV12-3 or TRBV12-4 and TRBJ2-3, with 12 positions matching TRBD2. The CDR3 length is 16 residues. V trimming: 5 bases; J trimming: 4 bases; junction bases outside the gene matches: 7. The CDR3, as DNA: TGTGCCAGCAGTCCCCGGACTAGCGGGGTGGCAGATACGCAGTATTTT. Residues: CASSPRTSGVADTQYF.

This clonotype was picked up many times. V is TRBV5-1 and J is TRBJ2-3; D could derive from TRBD1 or TRBD2 (5 bases each). Trimming cost V 0 bases and J 0 bases, with 8 bases left between them. The CDR3 is 15 amino acids. The germline CDR1 and CDR2 sequences are SGHRS and YFSETQ. The CDR3 DNA is TGCGCCAGCAGCTTGGATGGGGGTAGCACAGATACGCAGTATTTT. It codes for CASSLDGGSTDTQYF. The complete variable domain, with remaining parts taken from reference TRBV5-1 and TRBJ2-3, reads KAGVTQTPRYLIKTRGQQVTLSCSPISGHRSVSWYQQTPGQGLQFLFEYFSETQRNKGNFPGRFSGRQFSNSRSEMNVSTLELGDSALYLCASSLDGGSTDTQYFGPGTRLTVL.

The chain couples TRBV10-2 to TRBJ2-5; D might be TRBD2 (6 bases). Between the trimmed V and J ends, which lost 0 bases and 2 bases, there was a span of 10 bases. Per germline, CDR1 WSHSY and CDR2 SAAADI. This CDR3 has 15 amino acids. The CDR3 here is CASSESRDWQETQYF. CDR3 sequence (DNA): TGCGCCAGCAGTGAGTCGCGGGACTGGCAAGAGACCCAGTACTTC.

This clonotype was found once. V usage is TRBV5-8 and J usage is TRBJ2-7; 7 positions match TRBD1. The CDR3 has 15 amino acids. V dropped 4 bases and J dropped 7; count of bases not matched to a gene: 14. The germline CDR1 and CDR2 sequences are SGHTS and YDEGEE. This CDR3 reads CASSMRQGYSNEQYF. The CDR3 DNA reads TGTGCCAGCAGCATGAGACAGGGTTATAGTAATGAGCAGTACTTC.

The chain joins TRBV12-3 or TRBV12-4 to TRBJ1-1; D perhaps matches TRBD1 (6 bases). Trimming left V 6 bases short and J 0 bases short, with 29 bases between. The CDR3 is 20 residues long. The CDR3 region is CASSSRPRTANFPMNTEAFF. CDR3 nucleotides: TGTGCCAGCAGCTCACGTCCCCGGACAGCAAATTTTCCTATGAACACTGAAGCTTTCTTT.

This clonotype occurred a few times. The rearrangement uses TRBV7-3 and TRBJ2-4; 11 bases match TRBD2. With the DNA end fitting TRBJ2-7 better, the J assignment may be wrong. The germline V gene encodes CDR1 SGHTA and CDR2 FQGTGA. The CDR3 totals 13 residues. For the CDR3, the DNA is TGTGCCAGCAGTAGCGGGGGGGAAAACGAGCAGTACTTC. Translated, it gives CASSSGGENEQYF.

This clonotype appeared many times. V gene TRBV20-1 combines with J gene TRBJ2-7; 10 bases fit TRBD1. Germline CDR1 is DFQATT and CDR2 is SNEGSKA (reference sequence). J lost 4 bases, V lost 0 bases, and 12 bases had no gene match. The CDR3 has 17 residues. The CDR3 DNA is TGCAGTGCTAGAGACCCTCGGACAGGGGGTAACCTATACGAGCAGTACTTC. This translates into CSARDPRTGGNLYEQYF.